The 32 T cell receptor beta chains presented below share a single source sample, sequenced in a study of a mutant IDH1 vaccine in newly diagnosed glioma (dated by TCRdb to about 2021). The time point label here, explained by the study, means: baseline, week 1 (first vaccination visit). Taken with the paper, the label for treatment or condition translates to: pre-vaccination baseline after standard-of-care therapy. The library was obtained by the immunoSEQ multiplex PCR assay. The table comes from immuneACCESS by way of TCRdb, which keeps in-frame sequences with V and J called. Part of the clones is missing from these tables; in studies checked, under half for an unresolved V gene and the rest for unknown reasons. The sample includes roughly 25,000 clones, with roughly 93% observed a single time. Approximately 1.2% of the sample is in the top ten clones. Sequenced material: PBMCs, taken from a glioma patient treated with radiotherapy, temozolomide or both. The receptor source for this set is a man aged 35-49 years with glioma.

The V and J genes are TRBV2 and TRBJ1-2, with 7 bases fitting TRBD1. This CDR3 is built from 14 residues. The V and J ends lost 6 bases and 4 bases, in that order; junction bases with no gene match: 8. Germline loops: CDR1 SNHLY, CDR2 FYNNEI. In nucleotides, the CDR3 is TGTGCCAGCAGACCCGGGACAGTCAGCTATGGCTACACCTTC. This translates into CASRPGTVSYGYTF.

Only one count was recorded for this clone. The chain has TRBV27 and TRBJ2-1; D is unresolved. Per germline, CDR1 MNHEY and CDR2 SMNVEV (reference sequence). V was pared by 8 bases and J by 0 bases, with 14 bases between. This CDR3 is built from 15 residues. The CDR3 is CASQWDPSSYNEQFF. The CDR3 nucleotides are TGTGCCAGCCAGTGGGATCCAAGCTCCTACAATGAGCAGTTCTTC.

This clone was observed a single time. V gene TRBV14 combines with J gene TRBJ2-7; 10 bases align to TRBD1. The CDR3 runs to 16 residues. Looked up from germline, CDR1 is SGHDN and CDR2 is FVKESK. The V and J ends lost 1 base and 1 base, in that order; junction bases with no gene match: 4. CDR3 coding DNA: TGTGCCAGCAGCCAAGCACCGGGACAGGGGTCCTACGAGCAGTACTTC. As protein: CASSQAPGQGSYEQYF. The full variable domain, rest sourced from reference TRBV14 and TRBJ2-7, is EAGVTQFPSHSVIEKGQTVTLRCDPISGHDNLYWYRRVMGKEIKFLLHFVKESKQDESGMPNNRFLAERTGGTYSTLKVQPAELEDSGVYFCASSQAPGQGSYEQYFGPGTRLTVT.

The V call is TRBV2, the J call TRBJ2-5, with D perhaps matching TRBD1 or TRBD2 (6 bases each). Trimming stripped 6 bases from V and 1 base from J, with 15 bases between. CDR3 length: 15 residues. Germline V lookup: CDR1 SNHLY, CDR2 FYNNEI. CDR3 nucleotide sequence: TGTGCCAGCAGCAGCGAACCGGGGGCCCAAGAGACCCAGTACTTC. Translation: CASSSEPGAQETQYF.

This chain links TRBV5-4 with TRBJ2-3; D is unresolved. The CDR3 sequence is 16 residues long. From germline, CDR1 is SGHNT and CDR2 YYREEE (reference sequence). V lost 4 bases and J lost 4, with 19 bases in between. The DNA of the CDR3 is TGTGCCAGCAGCCCCCGGCGGCAGAATTTGCCAGATACGCAGTATTTT. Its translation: CASSPRRQNLPDTQYF.

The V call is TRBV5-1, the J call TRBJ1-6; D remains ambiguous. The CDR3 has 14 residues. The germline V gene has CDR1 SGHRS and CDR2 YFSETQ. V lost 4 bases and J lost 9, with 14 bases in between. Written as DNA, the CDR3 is TGCGCCAGCAGCCACGAACTCCAAGGTTCACCCCTCCACTTT. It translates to CASSHELQGSPLHF.

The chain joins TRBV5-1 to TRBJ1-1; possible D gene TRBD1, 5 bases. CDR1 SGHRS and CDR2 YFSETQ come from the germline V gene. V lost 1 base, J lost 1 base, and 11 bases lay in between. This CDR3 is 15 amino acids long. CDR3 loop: CASSLKRRGNTEAFF. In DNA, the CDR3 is TGCGCCAGCAGCTTGAAGAGAAGGGGGAACACTGAAGCTTTCTTT.

CDR3 sequence: CASSPTSTDTQYF. The DNA for the CDR3 is TGTGCCAGCTCACCAACTAGCACAGATACGCAGTATTTT. V gene TRBV18 combines with J gene TRBJ2-3; no clear D. The V and J ends lost 2 bases and 0 bases respectively, with 3 bases between them. Per the germline V gene, CDR1 is KGHSH and CDR2 is LQKENI. CDR3 length: 13 residues.

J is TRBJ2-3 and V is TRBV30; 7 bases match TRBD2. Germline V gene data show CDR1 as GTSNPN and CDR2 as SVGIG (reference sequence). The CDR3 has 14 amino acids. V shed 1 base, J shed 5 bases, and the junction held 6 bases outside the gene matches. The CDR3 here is CAWSGGGPQDTQYF. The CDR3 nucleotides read TGTGCCTGGAGTGGGGGAGGGCCTCAAGATACGCAGTATTTT.

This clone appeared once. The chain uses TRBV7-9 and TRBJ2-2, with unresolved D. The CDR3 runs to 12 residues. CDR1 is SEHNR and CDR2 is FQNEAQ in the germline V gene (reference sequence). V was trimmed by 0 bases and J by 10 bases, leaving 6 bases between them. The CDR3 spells CASSLAREELFF. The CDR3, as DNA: TGTGCCAGCAGCTTAGCTAGGGAGGAGCTGTTTTTT.

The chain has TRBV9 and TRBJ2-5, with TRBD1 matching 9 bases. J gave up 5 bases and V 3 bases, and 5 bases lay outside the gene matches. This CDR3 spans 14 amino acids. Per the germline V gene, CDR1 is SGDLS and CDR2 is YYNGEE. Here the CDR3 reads CASSASTGGETQYF. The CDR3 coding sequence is TGTGCCAGCAGCGCCTCGACAGGGGGGGAGACCCAGTACTTC.

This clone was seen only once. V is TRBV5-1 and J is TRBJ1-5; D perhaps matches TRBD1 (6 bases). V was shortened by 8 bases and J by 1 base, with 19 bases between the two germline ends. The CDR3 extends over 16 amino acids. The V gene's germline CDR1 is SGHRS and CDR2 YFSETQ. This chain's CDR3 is CARGDKSFGSNQPQHF. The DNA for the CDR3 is TGCGCCAGGGGGGACAAATCCTTTGGGAGCAATCAGCCCCAGCATTTT.

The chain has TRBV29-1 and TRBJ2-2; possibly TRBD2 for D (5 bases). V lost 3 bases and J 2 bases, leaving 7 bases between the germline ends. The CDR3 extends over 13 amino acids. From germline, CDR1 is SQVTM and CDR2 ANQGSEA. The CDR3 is CSVEDFNTGELFF. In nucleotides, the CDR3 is TGCAGCGTTGAGGACTTTAACACCGGGGAGCTGTTTTTT.

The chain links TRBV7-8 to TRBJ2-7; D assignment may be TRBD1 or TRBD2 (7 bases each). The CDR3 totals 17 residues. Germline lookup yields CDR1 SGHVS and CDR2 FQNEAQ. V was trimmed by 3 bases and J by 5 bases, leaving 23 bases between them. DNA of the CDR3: TGTGCCAGCAGCTTTGATCCAAGGAGGGCAGGGGGGGACGAGCAGTACTTC. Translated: CASSFDPRRAGGDEQYF.

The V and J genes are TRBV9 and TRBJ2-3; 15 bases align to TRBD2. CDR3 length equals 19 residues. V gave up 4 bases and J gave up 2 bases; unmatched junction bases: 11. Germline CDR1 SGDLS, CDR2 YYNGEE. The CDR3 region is CASSLRLGTSGRHTDTQYF. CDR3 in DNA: TGTGCCAGCAGCCTTCGTCTGGGGACTAGCGGGAGGCACACAGATACGCAGTATTTT.

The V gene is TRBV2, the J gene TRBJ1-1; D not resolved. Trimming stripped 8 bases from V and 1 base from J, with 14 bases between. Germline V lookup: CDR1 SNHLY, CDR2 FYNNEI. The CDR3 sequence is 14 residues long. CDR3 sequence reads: CASPRVGRNTEAFF. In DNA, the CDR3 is TGTGCCAGCCCGAGGGTGGGGAGGAACACTGAAGCTTTCTTT.

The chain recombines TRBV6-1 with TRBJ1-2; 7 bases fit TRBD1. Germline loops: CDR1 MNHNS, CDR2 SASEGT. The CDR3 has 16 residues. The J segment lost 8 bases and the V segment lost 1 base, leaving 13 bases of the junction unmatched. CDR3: CASSEEGTVAEWGYTF. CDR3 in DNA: TGTGCCAGCAGTGAAGAGGGGACAGTGGCGGAGTGGGGCTACACCTTC.

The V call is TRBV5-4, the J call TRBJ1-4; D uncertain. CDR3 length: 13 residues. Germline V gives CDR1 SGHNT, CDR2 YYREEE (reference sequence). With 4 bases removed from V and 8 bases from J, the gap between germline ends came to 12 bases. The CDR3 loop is CASSAQRGEKLFF. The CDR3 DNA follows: TGTGCCAGCAGCGCACAACGCGGAGAAAAACTGTTTTTT.

The CDR3 protein is CASSLPGLNQPQHF. CDR3 in DNA: TGTGCCAGCAGTTTACCGGGACTCAATCAGCCCCAGCATTTT. The V gene is TRBV28, the J gene TRBJ1-5; TRBD1 might be the D (5 bases). Per germline, CDR1 MDHEN and CDR2 SYDVKM. The CDR3 sequence is 14 residues long. Deletions cut 2 bases from V and 3 bases from J, with 8 bases between.

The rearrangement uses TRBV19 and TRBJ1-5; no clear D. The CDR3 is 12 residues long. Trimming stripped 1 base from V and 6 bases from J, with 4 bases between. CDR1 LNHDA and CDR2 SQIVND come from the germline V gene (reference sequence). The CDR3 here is CASSIGSQPQHF. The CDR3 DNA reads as TGTGCCAGTAGTATAGGGAGTCAGCCCCAGCATTTT.

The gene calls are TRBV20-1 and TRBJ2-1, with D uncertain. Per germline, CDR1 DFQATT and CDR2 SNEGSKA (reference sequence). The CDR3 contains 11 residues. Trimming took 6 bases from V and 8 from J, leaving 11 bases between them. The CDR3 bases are TGCAGTGCAGTTGGCGGCGATGAGCAGTTCTTC. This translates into CSAVGGDEQFF.

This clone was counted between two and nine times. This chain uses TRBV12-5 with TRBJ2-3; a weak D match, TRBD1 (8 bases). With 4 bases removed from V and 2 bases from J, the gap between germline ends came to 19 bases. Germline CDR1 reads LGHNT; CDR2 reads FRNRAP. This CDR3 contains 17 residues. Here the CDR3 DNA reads TGTGCTAGTGGTTCGAGAACGACAGGGGACTACACAGATACGCAGTATTTT. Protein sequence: CASGSRTTGDYTDTQYF.

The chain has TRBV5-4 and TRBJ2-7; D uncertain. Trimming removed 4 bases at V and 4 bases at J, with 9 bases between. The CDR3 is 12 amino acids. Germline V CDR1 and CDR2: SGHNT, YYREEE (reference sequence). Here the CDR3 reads CASSGRRYEQYF. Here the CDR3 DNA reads TGTGCCAGCAGCGGCCGTCGGTACGAGCAGTACTTC.

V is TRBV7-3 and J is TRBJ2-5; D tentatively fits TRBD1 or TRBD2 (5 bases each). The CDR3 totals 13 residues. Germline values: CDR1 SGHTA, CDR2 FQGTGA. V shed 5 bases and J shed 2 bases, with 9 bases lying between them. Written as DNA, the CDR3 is TGTGCCAGCAGCCCCGGGGCGCAAGAGACCCAGTACTTC. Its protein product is CASSPGAQETQYF.

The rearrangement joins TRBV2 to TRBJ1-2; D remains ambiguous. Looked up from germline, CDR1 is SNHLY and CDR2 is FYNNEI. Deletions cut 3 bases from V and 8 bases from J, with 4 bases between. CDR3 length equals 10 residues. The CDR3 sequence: CASSDFGYTF. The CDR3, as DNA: TGTGCCAGCAGTGATTTCGGCTACACCTTC.

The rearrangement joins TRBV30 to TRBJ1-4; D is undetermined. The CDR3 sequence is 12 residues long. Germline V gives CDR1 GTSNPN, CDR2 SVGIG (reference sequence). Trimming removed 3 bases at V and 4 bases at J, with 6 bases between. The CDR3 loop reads CAWREFNEKLFF. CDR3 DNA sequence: TGTGCCTGGAGGGAGTTTAATGAAAAACTGTTTTTT.

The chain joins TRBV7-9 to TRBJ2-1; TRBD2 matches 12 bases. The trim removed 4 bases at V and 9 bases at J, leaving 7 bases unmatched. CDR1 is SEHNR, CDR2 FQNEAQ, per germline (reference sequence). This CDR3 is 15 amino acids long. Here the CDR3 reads CASSSPGLAGPEQFF. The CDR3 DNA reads TGTGCCAGCAGCTCCCCGGGACTAGCGGGTCCTGAGCAGTTCTTC.

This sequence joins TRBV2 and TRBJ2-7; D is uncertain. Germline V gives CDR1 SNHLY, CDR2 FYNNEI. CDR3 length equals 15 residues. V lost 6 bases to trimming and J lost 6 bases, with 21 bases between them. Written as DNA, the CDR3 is TGTGCCAGCAGCCAACAGAACCCGGTTTGGCTCGAGCAGTACTTC. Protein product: CASSQQNPVWLEQYF.

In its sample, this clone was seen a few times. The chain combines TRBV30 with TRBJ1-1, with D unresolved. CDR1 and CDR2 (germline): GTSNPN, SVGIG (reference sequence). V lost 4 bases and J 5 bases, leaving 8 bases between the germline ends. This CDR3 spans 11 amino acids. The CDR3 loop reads CAWIWWTEAFF. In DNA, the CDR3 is TGTGCCTGGATATGGTGGACTGAAGCTTTCTTT.

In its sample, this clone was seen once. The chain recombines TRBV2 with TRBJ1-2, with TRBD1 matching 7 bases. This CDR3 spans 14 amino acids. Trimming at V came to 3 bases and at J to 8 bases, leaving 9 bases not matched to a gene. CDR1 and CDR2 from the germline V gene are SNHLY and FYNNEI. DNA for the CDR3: TGTGCCAGCAGTGAGAGGGGGCAGCCCTGGGGCTACACCTTC. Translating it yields CASSERGQPWGYTF.

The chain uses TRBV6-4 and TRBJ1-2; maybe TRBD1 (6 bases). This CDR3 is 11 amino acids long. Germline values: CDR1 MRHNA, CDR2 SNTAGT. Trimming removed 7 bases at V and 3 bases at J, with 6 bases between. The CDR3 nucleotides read TGTGCCAGCAAGGGGGACTATGGCTACACCTTC. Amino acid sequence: CASKGDYGYTF.

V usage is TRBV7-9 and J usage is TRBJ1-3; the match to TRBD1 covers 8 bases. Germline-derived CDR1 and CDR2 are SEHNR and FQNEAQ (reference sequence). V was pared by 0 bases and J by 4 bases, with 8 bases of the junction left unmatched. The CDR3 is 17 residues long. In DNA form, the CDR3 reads TGTGCCAGCAGCTTAGCTGGTGGACAGGGCAGCGGAAACACCATATATTTT. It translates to CASSLAGGQGSGNTIYF.